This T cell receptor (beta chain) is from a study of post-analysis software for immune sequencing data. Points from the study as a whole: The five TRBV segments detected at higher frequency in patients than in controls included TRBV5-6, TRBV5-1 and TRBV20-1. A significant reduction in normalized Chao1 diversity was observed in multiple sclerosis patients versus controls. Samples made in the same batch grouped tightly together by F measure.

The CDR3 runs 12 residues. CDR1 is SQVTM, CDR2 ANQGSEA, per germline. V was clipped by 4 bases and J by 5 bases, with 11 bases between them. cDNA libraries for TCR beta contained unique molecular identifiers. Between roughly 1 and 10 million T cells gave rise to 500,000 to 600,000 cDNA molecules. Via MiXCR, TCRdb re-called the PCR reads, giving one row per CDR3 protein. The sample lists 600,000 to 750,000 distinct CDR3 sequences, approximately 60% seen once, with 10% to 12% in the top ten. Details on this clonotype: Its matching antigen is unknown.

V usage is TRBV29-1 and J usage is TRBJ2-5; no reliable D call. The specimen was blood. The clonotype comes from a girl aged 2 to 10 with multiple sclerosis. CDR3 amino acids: CSVGGSPETQYF. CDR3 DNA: TGCAGCGTTGGAGGATCCCCCGAGACCCAGTACTTC.